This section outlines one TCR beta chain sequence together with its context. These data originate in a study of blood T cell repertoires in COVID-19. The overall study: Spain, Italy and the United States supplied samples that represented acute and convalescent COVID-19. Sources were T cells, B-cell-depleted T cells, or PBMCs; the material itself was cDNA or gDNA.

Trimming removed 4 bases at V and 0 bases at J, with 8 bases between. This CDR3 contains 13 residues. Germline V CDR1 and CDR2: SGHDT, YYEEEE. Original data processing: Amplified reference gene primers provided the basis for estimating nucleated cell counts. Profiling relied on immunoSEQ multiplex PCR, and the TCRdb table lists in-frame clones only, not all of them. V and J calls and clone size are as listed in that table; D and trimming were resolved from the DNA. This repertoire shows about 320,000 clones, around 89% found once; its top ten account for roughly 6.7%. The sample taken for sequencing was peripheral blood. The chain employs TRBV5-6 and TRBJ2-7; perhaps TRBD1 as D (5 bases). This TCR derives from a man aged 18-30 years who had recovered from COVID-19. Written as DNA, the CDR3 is TGTGCCAGCAGCGCTGACAGCTCCTACGAGCAGTACTTC. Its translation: CASSADSSYEQYF.